The present T cell receptor beta chain was sequenced within a study of blood T cell repertoires in COVID-19. Study summary: Samples of COVID-19 (acute and convalescent) were obtained from the United States, Italy and Spain. PBMCs, B-cell-depleted T cells, or T cells were the source of the cDNA or gDNA that made up the material.

Per the authors' pipeline: Estimated nucleated cell counts came from reference gene primer amplification. Only in-frame clones appear in the TCRdb table, and some are missing; sequencing was by immunoSEQ multiplex PCR. Clonal size and the V and J genes are those of that table, whereas D and trimming came from the DNA. The sample comprises more than 200,000 clones, approximately 80% of which are singletons, and 4.9% rests with the top ten. Looked up from germline, CDR1 is ENHRY and CDR2 is SYGVKD. The CDR3 has 12 amino acids. The ends were cut back, 7 bases at V and 4 bases at J, with 9 bases in the middle.

The receptor was isolated from a woman aged 80 or older with active or convalescent COVID-19. The J gene is TRBJ2-3, the V gene TRBV10-3, with D possibly TRBD2 on 6 matching bases. Sequenced input: peripheral blood. The CDR3 DNA sequence: TGTGCCATCATCGGGGACTCAGATACGCAGTATTTT. It codes for CAIIGDSDTQYF.